This TCR beta chain was identified during a study of response to subunit inactivated influenza vaccine. This clonotype was detected ten times or more. The J segment lost 3 bases and the V segment lost 5 bases, leaving 7 bases of the junction unmatched. The length of the CDR3 is 14 residues. Germline V lookup: CDR1 GTSNPN, CDR2 SVGIG (reference sequence). From the RT-PCR reads, TCRdb called clonotypes with MiXCR, one entry per CDR3 protein. Altogether about 570,000 distinct CDR3 sequences are present, roughly 12% being singletons, with the ten largest covering approximately 11%. The sample also formed part of further work on T cells expressing NK-cell markers. In that study: cDNA encoding TCR beta was synthesized via 5'RACE template switching incorporating UMIs. Among CD8+ T cells from more than five donors, dominant NKG2C+ clonotypes accounted for about 1.0-7.5%.

The chain has TRBV30 and TRBJ1-5, with TRBD1 matching over 7 bases. The receptor was derived from a man aged 45 to 65 who received an inactivated influenza vaccine. The sequencing here drew on PBMCs from blood, taken on the day of vaccination. CDR3 bases: TGTGCCTGGGGCGGGACAGCGAACAATCAGCCCCAGCATTTT. Translated: CAWGGTANNQPQHF.